This record concerns one T cell receptor (beta chain) sequence. Its cognate antigen is unknown. CDR3 size: 15 residues. Trimming removed 2 bases at V and 1 base at J, with 11 bases between. The germline V gene has CDR1 SGHTA and CDR2 FQGNSA. A single heparinised draw of roughly 110 mL on average was taken per donor. Sorting with CD45RO/CCR7/CD25/CD127/CD95/CD27 yielded naive, central memory, regulatory and stem-like memory CD4+ cells. This record comes from a study of beta chain features in type 1 diabetes. Study-level information: Sorted cells examined across all samples numbered some 98 million.

Study outcomes and limitations: It was not settled here whether HLA type affects TCRB rearrangement.

Every bit of the isolated RNA underwent reverse transcription, so sequencing read expressed TCRB transcripts. Here immunoSEQ multiplex PCR was the method, and the copy in TCRdb shows in-frame clones only, minus some. The sample lists fewer than 650,000 clones; around a sixth were seen once. The rearrangement joins TRBV7-2 to TRBJ1-1, with a tentative D call TRBD1 (5 bases). Sequenced material: naive CD4+ T cells from blood. This clonotype was obtained from a man between 18 and 35 years old in good health. This CDR3 is CASSLSSGQNTEAFF. In DNA, the CDR3 is TGTGCCAGCAGCTTAAGCTCGGGGCAGAACACTGAAGCTTTCTTT.